This record looks at one T cell receptor (beta chain) sequence and its context. CDR1 is LGHDT, CDR2 YNNKEL, per germline (reference sequence). The CDR3 contains 17 residues. After removal of 0 bases from V and 2 bases from J, the junction contained 8 bases not matched to a gene. Libraries were prepared by immunoSEQ multiplex PCR; TCRdb keeps only in-frame clonotypes and omits some of them. The table records approximately 190,000 clones, around 90% of them present only once. This sample stems from a study of control samples from healthy donors and cancer patients. This rearrangement joins TRBV3-1 (or the pseudogene TRBV3-2) to TRBJ2-7, with 9 positions matching TRBD2. Sequences were obtained from blood. This clonotype originated in a man aged 25 to 45 in good health. The CDR3 reads CASSQELGGGAPYEQYF. CDR3 in DNA: TGTGCCAGCAGCCAAGAGCTGGGCGGGGGGGCCCCCTACGAGCAGTACTTC.